What follows is one T cell receptor (beta chain) and its context. Its target antigen remains unknown. Base qualities are not provided; no much larger clone lies one nucleotide away. This sample is drawn from a study of identical twins (dated by TCRdb to about 2016). About the study as a whole: To test whether fetal clonotypes persist, the study used deep sequencing on TCR alpha and beta repertoires from monozygotic twins, unrelated adults of various ages, and cord blood. Replicate twin experiments were performed at different times using different library preparation protocols to rule out contamination. What the study reported, not specific to this receptor: Out-of-frame TCR alpha sequences shared between twins showed an excess of low generation-probability sequences compared with coincidental sharing between unrelated individuals. Abundant cord blood beta clonotypes had fewer insertions, young adult naive repertoires showed a similar but weaker trend, and memory repertoires showed no such trend. Recombination models systematically underestimated out-of-frame TCR alpha sharing in monozygotic twins but agreed with sharing between unrelated individuals. A weaker excess of twin sharing was found in beta out-of-frame sequences because the signal-to-noise ratio was lowered by fewer shared sequences. Because the same donors could not be followed over many years, the conclusions depended on cross-sectional statistical analysis. Zero-insertion analyses could be partly confounded by invariant T cells such as MAIT and iNKT, though diverse VJ usage argued against such confounding for most clonotypes.

Every donor was a healthy Caucasian. The twin cohort consisted of three pairs of female monozygotic twins, all aged 18 to 29 years. The RNA used for TCR libraries was isolated from peripheral blood mononuclear cells. Library prep was done by 5' RACE. The instrument was an Illumina HiSeq 2000. A universal primer binding site was introduced by template switching, and a unique molecular identifier was present in the final cDNA, enabling accurate counting of TCR cDNA molecules. First-strand cDNA for TCR alpha and beta chains was synthesized from specific primers in the conserved constant-segment region. To control for contamination, every cDNA library carried two barcodes: a SMART-Mk sample barcode plus Illumina barcodes. Two successive PCR steps introduced TruSeq adapter sequences along with Illumina sample barcodes. The TCR alpha and beta cDNA libraries were sequenced on the Illumina HiSeq platform using custom primers. In the original analysis: Raw reads were processed with MiGEC to extract unique molecular identifiers, and MiXCR was used to determine CDR3 positions. Recombination models were inferred per individual with the repgenHMM and IGoR tools using an EM algorithm. The tcR package in R was used for shared clonotype analysis, with sharing normalized by the product of cloneset sizes. To study raw recombination without the effects of thymic and clonal selection, out-of-frame nonproductive sequences were analyzed. The public reads were reprocessed in TCRdb via fastp at Q25 and MiXCR, keeping in-frame beta chains. One record per CDR3 amino acid sequence lists the most common genes and DNA. The V and J calls and clone size come from TCRdb's table, not from the authors' own analysis. For this sample the table gives about 890,000 distinct CDR3 sequences, of which 9% to 15% were detected only once. The top ten clonotypes cover about 1.5% of the sample.

This sample also belongs to another study, concerning yellow fever vaccine responses in identical twins. As that second study puts it: According to the authors, the vaccine-induced T cell response in identical twins seemed to be partly convergent and partly specific to each individual. The study precisely tracked vaccine-responding T cell clones in identical twins.

The clonotype comes from a woman between 18 and 29 years old in good health. The specimen sequenced was PBMCs.

The DNA sequence is as follows: TGTGCCAGCAGGCGGGTTGGGGGGGACAATCAGCCCCAGCATTTT. Its translation reads: CASRRVGGDNQPQHF. The rearrangement joined TRBV12-3 or TRBV12-4 to TRBJ1-5; the D region possibly corresponds to TRBD1 (5 bases align). V is pared back by 6 bases and J by 3 bases, with 15 bases lying between the germline termini. There are 15 amino acids in the CDR3, from cysteine to phenylalanine inclusive. Of the read, only the CDR3 DNA is kept; its 45 bases are in frame from base 1.